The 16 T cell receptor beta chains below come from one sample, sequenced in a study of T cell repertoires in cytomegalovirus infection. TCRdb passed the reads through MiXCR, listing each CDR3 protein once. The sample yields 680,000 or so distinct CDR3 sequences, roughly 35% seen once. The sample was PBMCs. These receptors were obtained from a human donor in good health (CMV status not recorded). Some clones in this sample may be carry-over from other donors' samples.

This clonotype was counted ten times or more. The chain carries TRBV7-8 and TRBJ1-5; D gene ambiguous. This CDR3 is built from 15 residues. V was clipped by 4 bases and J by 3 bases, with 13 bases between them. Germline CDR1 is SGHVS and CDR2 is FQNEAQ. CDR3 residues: CASSSRTETNQPQHF. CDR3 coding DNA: TGTGCCAGCAGCTCCCGGACGGAAACCAATCAGCCCCAGCATTTT. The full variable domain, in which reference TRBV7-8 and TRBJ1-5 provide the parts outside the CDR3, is GAGVSQSPRYKVAKRGQDVALRCDPISGHVSLFWYQQALGQGPEFLTYFQNEAQLDKSGLPSDRFFAERPEGSVSTLKIQRTQQEDSAVYLCASSSRTETNQPQHFGDGTRLSIL.

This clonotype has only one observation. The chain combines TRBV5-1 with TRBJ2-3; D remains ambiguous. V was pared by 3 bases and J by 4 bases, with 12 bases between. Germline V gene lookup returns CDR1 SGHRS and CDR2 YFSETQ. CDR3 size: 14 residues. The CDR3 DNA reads TGCGCCAGCAGCTACCAAGGTCCCCCAGATACGCAGTATTTT. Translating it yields CASSYQGPPDTQYF.

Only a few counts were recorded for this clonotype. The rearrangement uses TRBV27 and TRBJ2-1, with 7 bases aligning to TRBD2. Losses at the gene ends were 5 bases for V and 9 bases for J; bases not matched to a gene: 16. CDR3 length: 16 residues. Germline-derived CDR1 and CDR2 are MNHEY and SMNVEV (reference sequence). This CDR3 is CASSPIPGTTLSEQFF. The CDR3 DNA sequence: TGTGCCAGCAGTCCCATCCCCGGGACTACCTTAAGTGAGCAGTTCTTC.

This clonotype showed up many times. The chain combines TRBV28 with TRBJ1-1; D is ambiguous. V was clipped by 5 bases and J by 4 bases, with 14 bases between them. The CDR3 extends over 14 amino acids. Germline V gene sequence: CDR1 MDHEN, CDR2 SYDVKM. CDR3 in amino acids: CASSPRGFTTEAFF. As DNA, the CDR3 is TGTGCCAGCAGTCCCCGGGGATTTACCACTGAAGCTTTCTTT.

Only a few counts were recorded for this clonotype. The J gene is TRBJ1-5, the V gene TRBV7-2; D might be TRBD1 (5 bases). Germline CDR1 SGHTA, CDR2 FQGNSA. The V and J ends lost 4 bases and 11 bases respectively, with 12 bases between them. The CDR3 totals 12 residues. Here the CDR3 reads CASSSLRGAQHF. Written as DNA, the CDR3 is TGTGCCAGCAGCTCCCTTAGGGGAGCCCAGCATTTT.

The CDR3 is CASSGGGASGGLRADTQYF. The CDR3 DNA is TGTGCCAGCAGCGGGGGGGGGGCTAGCGGGGGACTCCGGGCAGATACGCAGTATTTT. The chain carries TRBV9 and TRBJ2-3; 10 nucleotides match TRBD2. The CDR3 contains 19 residues. The germline V gene encodes CDR1 SGDLS and CDR2 YYNGEE. Germline trimming cut 3 bases from V and 4 bases from J; bases unmatched to any gene: 17.

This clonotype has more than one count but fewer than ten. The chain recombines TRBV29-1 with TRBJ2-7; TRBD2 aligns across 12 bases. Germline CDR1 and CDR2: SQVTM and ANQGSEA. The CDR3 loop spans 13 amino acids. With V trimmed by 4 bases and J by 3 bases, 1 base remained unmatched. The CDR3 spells CSVGLAGDYEQYF. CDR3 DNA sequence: TGCAGCGTTGGACTAGCGGGAGACTACGAGCAGTACTTC.

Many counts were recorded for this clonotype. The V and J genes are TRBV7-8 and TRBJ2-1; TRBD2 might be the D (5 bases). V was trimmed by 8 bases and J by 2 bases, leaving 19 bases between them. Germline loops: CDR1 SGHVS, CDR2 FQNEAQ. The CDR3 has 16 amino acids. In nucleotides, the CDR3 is TGTGCCAGCGCCCCCCGGGCTAGCTTAACCTACAATGAGCAGTTCTTC. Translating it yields CASAPRASLTYNEQFF. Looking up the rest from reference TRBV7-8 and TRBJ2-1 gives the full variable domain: GAGVSQSPRYKVAKRGQDVALRCDPISGHVSLFWYQQALGQGPEFLTYFQNEAQLDKSGLPSDRFFAERPEGSVSTLKIQRTQQEDSAVYLCASAPRASLTYNEQFFGPGTRLTVL.

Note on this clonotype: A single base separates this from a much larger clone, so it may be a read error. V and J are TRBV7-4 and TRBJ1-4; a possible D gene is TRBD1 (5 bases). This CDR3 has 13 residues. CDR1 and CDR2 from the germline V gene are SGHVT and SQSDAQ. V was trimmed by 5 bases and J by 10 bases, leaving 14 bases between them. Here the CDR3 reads CASSPGQLGKLFF. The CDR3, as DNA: TGTGCCAGCAGCCCCGGACAACTAGGAAAACTGTTTTTT.

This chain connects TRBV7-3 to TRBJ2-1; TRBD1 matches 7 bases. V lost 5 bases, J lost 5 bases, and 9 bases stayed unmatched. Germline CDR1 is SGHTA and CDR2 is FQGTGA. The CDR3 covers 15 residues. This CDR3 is CASSPPGTDNNEQFF. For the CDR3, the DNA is TGTGCCAGCAGCCCCCCCGGGACAGATAACAATGAGCAGTTCTTC.

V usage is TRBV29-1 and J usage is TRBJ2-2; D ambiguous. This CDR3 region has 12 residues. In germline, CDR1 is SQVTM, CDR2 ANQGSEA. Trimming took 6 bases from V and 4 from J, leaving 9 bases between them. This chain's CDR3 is CSVEWGTGELFF. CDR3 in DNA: TGCAGCGTAGAATGGGGCACCGGGGAGCTGTTTTTT.

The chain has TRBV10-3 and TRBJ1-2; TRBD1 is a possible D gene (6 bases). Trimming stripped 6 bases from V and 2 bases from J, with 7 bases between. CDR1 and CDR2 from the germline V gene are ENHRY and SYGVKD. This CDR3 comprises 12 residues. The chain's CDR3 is CAISQGNYGYTF. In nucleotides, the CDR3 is TGTGCCATCAGCCAGGGGAACTATGGCTACACCTTC.

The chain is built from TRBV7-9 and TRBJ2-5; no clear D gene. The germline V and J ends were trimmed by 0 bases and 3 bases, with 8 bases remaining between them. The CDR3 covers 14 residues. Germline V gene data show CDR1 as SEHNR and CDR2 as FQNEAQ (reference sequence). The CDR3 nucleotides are TGTGCCAGCAGCTTAGCAGGATCAAAAGAGACCCAGTACTTC. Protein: CASSLAGSKETQYF.

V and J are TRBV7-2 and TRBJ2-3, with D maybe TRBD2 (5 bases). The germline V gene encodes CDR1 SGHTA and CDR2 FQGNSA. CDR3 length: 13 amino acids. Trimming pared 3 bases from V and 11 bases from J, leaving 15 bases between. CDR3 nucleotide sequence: TGTGCCAGCAGCTTTAAGGTTATGGAGGTGCAGTATTTT. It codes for CASSFKVMEVQYF.

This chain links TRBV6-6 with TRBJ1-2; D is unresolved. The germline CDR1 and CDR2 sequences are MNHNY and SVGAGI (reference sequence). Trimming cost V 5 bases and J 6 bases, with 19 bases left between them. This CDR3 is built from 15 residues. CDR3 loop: CASSPNGLGNHGYTF. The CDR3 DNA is TGTGCCAGCAGTCCTAACGGGTTGGGGAACCATGGCTACACCTTC.

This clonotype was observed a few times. CDR3 sequence: CASIWANEQFF. The CDR3 DNA follows: TGTGCCAGTATTTGGGCTAATGAGCAGTTCTTC. The genes are TRBV19 and TRBJ2-1; D is unresolved. V shed 7 bases and J shed 7 bases, with 8 bases lying between them. The CDR3 consists of 11 residues. The germline V gene encodes CDR1 LNHDA and CDR2 SQIVND (reference sequence).